Reported below is one T cell receptor (beta chain). Antigen: not known. The sample originates from a study of STAT5B mutations in CD4+ large granular lymphocyte leukemia. Study details: Healthy donors showed HLA-associated enrichment of the CDR3 'QG' motif. Study results and limitations: Compared with healthy controls (2/35), patient top clones favored TRBV06 (8/27).

Germline loops: CDR1 SGHTS, CDR2 YDEGEE. This CDR3 region has 15 residues. Trimming took off 5 bases at V and 1 base at J, with 15 bases between the two ends. Sequencing was at survey level. Measured with immunoSEQ multiplex PCR; TCRdb has only the in-frame clones, and not every one. This table has about 45,000 clones, 80% to 90% appearing once. The sample consisted of CD4+ T cells from blood buffy coats. The TCR was taken from a human donor in good health. The chain recombines TRBV5-8 with TRBJ2-5; D unresolved. CDR3 sequence reads: CASRGAAQLQETQYF. In nucleotides, the CDR3 is TGTGCCAGCAGGGGTGCTGCCCAGCTCCAAGAGACCCAGTACTTC. The full variable domain, in which reference TRBV5-8 and TRBJ2-5 provide the parts outside the CDR3, is EAGVTQSPTHLIKTRGQQATLRCSPISGHTSVYWYQQALGLGLQFLLWYDEGEERNRGNFPPRFSGRQFPNYSSELNVNALELEDSALYLCASRGAAQLQETQYFGPGTRLLVL.